This TCR beta chain was profiled in a study of T cells in Graves' hyperthyroidism and ophthalmopathy (dated by TCRdb to about 2019). Background for the entire study: Peripheral blood samples were taken at initial diagnosis, before any treatment was given. A discovery cohort of approximately 97 patients, 43 with Graves' ophthalmopathy and about 60 with stable Graves' hyperthyroidism, was used to find distinguishing TCR V-J signatures. Whether ophthalmopathy could be predicted prospectively was tested in an independent validation cohort made up of some 20 hyperthyroidism patients plus 17 patients who later progressed to ophthalmopathy. The roughly 100 discovery patients were randomly divided into training and test sets at a 7:3 ratio. The study also compared thyroid tissue and blood T-cell repertoires from a handful of Graves' hyperthyroidism patients. Once sampling was done, hyperthyroidism patients were given methimazole at a starting dose of 30 mg daily, whereas ophthalmopathy patients were given high-dose intravenous methylprednisolone. TCR Vbeta CDR3 sequencing of 120 to 150 peripheral blood samples (more than 40 ophthalmopathy, roughly 72 hyperthyroidism and 17 progressor patients) is reported in the paper. The study at large found these results: No statistical method was used to set the sample size in advance, and investigators knew the group allocation. Most expanded thyroid clonotypes (frequency above 0.001) were also detected in blood, suggesting blood repertoires may reflect thyroid immune responses. A model built on a 13 V-J signature distinguished ophthalmopathy from stable hyperthyroidism, reaching around 87% sensitivity and around 82% specificity in cross-validation and 80%/75% in testing. In validation, the model predicted progression to ophthalmopathy with about 71% sensitivity and approximately 74% specificity, a median of about 6 months before onset.

A patient counted as having stable Graves' hyperthyroidism if no progression to ophthalmopathy occurred over 18 months of follow-up. Hyperthyroidism patients were aged 18 to 65 years and newly diagnosed, with disease duration of less than 2 months. Patients with uncontrolled infections, other autoimmune diseases, pregnancy or lactation were excluded. Diagnoses relied on clinical symptoms, serum thyroxine and TRAb, thyroid ultrasound and orbital computed tomography. Ficoll-Paque density gradient centrifugation was used to isolate PBMCs from about 10 ml of fresh peripheral blood. Trizol reagent was used to extract total RNA, and RNA quality was then checked on an Agilent 2100 Bioanalyzer. TCR beta CDR3 regions were amplified from RNA transcripts. The first round of RT-PCR for the TCR CDR3 was performed with the HTBI primer set and the Qiagen OneStep RT-PCR kit. Libraries were constructed in a second round of multiplex PCR, after which size selection and purification were carried out. Paired-end sequencing of the libraries was performed with 100 bp reads on an Illumina HiSeq2000. In the paper's pipeline: SOAPnuke was used to process the raw data, removing reads that contained adapters or uncalled bases, had a mean Phred below 15, or lacked an exact match to the constant primer or identifier. High-quality paired reads were merged with COPE v1.2.5, and unique nucleotide sequences were defined as clonotypes. Clonotypes were aligned to IMGT TRBV, TRBD and TRBJ reference segments using MiTCR v1.1. Analysis was restricted to V-J combinations with a frequency above 0.0001, which covered 98% to 99.2% of repertoires. A TCS score was defined as the ratio of F50 (clonal expansion) to E x V (chaos), with BLOSUM62-based TCRdist applied between CDR3 peptides within each V-J. Welch's t-statistics and random forest reduced 514 V-J features to about 13, which were used in a naive Bayes classifier (R e1071). TCRdb took the public reads, trimmed them with fastp at Q25, ran MiXCR for clone calling and kept in-frame beta chains. Identical CDR3 protein sequences are pooled into one entry, listed with their most common genes and DNA. The V and J calls, along with clone size, are taken from TCRdb and not from the paper's own processing. For this sample there are fewer than 350,000 distinct CDR3 sequences; 15% to 20% appear just once. The top ten constitute approximately 54% of the sample.

Details on this clonotype: Its specific antigen is unknown. The record has no base qualities; no much larger clone is one base away.

Sequenced sample: blood. The source of this sequence is a woman aged 50 to 60 with Graves' hyperthyroidism.

CDR3 sequence: CASSQELAGGIDTQYF. The nucleotide sequence reads TGTGCCAGCAGCCAAGAACTAGCGGGAGGTATAGATACGCAGTATTTT. The chain is encoded by TRBV7-9 joined to TRBJ2-3; a stretch of 12 junction bases matches TRBD2. The CDR1 and CDR2 encoded by the germline V gene (reference sequence) are SEHNR and FQNEAQ. Spanning cysteine to phenylalanine, the CDR3 consists of 16 amino acids. CDR3 DNA is the only sequence kept; it has 48 bases, read in frame from the first base. The V end gives up 5 bases and the J end 5 bases, leaving 8 bases in the junction not matched to a gene.